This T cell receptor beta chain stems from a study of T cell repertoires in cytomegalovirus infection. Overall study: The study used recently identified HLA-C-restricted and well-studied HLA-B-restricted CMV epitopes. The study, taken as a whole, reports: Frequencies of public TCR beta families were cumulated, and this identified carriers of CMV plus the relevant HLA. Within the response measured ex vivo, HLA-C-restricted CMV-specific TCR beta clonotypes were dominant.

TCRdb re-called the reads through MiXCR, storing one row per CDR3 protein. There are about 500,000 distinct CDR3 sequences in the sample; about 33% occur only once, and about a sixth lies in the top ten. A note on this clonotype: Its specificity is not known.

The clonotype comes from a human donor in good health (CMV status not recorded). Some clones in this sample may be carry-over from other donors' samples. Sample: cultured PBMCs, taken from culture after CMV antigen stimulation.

Here the CDR3 reads CASSGTSGQETQYF. The CDR3 DNA reads as TGTGCCAGCAGTGGGACTAGCGGACAAGAGACCCAGTACTTC. This rearrangement joins TRBV25-1 to TRBJ2-5; 10 bases are a match to TRBD2. The CDR3 spans 14 residues. Germline values: CDR1 MGHDK, CDR2 SYGVNS. Unmatched junction bases numbered 1, after V lost 4 bases and J lost 2 bases.